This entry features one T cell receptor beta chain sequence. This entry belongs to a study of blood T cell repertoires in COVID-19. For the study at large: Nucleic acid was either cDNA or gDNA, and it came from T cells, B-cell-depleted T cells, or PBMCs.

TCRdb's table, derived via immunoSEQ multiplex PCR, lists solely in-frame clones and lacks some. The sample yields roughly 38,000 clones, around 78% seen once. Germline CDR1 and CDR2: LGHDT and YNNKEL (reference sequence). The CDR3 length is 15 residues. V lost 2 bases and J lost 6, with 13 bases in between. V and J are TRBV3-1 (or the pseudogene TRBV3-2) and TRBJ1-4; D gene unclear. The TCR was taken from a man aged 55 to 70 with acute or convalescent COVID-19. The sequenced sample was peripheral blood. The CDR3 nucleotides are TGTGCCAGCAGCCAACCCCGATGGAGGGATGAAAAACTGTTTTTT. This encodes CASSQPRWRDEKLFF.